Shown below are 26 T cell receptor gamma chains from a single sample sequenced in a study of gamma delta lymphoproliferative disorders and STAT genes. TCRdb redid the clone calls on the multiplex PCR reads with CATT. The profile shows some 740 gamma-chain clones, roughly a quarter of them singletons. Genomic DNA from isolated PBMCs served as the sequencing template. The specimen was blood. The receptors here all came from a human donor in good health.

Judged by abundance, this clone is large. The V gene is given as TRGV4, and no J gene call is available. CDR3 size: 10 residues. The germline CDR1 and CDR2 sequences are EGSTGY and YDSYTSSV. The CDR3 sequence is CATWDGPELF. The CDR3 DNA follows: TGTGCCACCTGGGACGGGCCTGAACTCTTT.

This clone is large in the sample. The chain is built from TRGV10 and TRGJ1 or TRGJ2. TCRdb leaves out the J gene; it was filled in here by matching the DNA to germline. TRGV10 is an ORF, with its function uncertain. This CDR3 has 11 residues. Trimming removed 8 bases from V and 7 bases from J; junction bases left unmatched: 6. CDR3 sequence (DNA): TGTGCTGCGTGGGATTCCTATAAGAAACTCTTT. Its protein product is CAAWDSYKKLF.

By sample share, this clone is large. DNA for the CDR3: TGTGCCACCTGGCGCCTTAATTATTATAAGAAACTCTTT. It specifies CATWRLNYYKKLF. The chain employs TRGV2 and TRGJ1 or TRGJ2. TCRdb gives no J gene; it was assigned here by matching the DNA to germline. Per the germline V gene, CDR1 is EGSNGY and CDR2 is YDSYNSKV. V lost 6 bases, J lost 1 base, and 6 bases stayed unmatched. The CDR3 is 13 residues long.

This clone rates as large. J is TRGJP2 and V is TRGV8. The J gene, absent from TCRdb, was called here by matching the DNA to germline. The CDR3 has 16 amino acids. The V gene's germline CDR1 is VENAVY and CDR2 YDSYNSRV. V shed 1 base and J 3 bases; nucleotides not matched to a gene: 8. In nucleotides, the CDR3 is TGTGCCACCTGGGATAGTACAATAGGTAGTGATTGGATCAAGACGTTT. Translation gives CATWDSTIGSDWIKTF.

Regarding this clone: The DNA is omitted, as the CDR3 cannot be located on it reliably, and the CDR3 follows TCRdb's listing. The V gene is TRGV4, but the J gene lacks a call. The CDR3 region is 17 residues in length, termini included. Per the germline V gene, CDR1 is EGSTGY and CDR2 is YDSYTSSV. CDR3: CATWDEGGNSLAVEQHF.

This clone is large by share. CDR3 sequence (DNA): TGTGCCACCTGGGACGGGCGGGAGAAACTCTTT. Amino acid sequence: CATWDGREKLF. The rearrangement joins TRGV2 to TRGJ1 or TRGJ2. TCRdb gives no J gene; it was assigned here by matching the DNA to germline. Germline values: CDR1 EGSNGY, CDR2 YDSYNSKV. The V and J ends lost 0 bases and 11 bases, in that order; junction bases with no gene match: 4. This CDR3 has 11 amino acids.

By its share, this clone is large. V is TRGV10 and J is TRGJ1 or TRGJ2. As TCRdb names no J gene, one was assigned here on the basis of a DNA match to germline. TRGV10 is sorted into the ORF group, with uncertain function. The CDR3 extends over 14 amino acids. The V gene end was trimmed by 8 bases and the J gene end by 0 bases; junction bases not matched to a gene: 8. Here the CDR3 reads CAAWDWTNYYKKLF. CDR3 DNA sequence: TGTGCTGCGTGGGATTGGACGAATTATTATAAGAAACTCTTT.

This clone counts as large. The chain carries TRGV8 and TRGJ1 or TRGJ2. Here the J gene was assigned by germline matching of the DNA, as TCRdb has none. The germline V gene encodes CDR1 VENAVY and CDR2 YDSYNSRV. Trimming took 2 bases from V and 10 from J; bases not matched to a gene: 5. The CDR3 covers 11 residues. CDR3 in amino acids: CATWDNEKKLF. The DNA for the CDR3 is TGTGCCACCTGGGATAATGAGAAGAAACTCTTT.

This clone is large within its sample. For the CDR3, the DNA is TGTGCCACCTGGGACGGGCACAGTTGGGGTAAGAAACTCTTT. Translated: CATWDGHSWGKKLF. V usage is TRGV4 and J usage is TRGJ1 or TRGJ2. TCRdb leaves out the J gene; it was filled in here by matching the DNA to germline. This CDR3 spans 14 amino acids. Per germline, CDR1 EGSTGY and CDR2 YDSYTSSV. The V segment lost 4 bases and the J segment 9 bases; nucleotides outside the gene matches: 15.

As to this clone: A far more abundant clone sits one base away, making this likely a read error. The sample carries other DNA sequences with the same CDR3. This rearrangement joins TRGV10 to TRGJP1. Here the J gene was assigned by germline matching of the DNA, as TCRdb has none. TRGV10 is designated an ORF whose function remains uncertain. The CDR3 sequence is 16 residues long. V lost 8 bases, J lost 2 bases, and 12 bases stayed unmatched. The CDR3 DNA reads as TGTGCTGCGTGGGATTTATTTTGCACCACTGGTTGGTTCAAGATATTT. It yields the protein CAAWDLFCTTGWFKIF.

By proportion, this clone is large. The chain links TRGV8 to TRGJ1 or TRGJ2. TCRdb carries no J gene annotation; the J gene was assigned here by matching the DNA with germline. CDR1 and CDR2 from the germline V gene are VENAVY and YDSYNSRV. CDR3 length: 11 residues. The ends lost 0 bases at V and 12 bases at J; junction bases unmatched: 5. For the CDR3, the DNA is TGTGCCACCTGGGATAGGCAGGGGAAACTCTTT. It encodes CATWDRQGKLF.

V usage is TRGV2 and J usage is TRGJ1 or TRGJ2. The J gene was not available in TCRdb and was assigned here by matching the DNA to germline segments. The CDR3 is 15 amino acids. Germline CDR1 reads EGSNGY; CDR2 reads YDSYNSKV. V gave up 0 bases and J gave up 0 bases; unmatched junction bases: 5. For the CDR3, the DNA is TGTGCCACCTGGGACGGGCCCCCGAATTATTATAAGAAACTCTTT. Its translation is CATWDGPPNYYKKLF.

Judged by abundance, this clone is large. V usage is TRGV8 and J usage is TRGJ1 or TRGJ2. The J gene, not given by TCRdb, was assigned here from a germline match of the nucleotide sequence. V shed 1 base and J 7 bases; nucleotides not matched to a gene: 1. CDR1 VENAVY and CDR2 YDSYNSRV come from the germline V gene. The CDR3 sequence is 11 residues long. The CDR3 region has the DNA TGTGCCACCTGGGATAGCTATAAGAAACTCTTT. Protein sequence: CATWDSYKKLF.

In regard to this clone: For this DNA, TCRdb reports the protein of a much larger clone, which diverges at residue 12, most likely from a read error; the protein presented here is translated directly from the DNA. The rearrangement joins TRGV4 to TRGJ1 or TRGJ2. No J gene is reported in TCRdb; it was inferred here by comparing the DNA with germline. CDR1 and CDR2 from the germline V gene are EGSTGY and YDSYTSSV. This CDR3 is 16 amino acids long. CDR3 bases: TGTGCCACCTGGGATGAAAAATACTCGAATTATCATAAGAAACTCTTT. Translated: CATWDEKYSNYHKKLF.

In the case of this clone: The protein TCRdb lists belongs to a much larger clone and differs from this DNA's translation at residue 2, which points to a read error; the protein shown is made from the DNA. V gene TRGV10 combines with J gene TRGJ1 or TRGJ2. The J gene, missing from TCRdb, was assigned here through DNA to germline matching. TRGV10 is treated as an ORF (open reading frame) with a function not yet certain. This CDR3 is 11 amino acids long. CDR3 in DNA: TGTACTGCGTGGGATTATTATAAGAAACTCTTT. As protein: CTAWDYYKKLF.

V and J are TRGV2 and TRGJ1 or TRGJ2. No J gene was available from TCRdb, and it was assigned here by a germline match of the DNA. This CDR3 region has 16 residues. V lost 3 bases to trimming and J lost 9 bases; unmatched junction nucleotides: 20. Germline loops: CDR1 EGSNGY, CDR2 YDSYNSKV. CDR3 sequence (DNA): TGTGCCACCTGGGACCGGGTAGGTAAACCTGGGGGTAAGAAACTCTTT. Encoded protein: CATWDRVGKPGGKKLF.

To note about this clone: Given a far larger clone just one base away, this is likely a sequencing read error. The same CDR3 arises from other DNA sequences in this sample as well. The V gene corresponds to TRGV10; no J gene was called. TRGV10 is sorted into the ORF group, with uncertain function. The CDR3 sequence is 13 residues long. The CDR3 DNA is TGTGCTGCGTGGGCTCCAAATTATTATAAGAAACTTTTT. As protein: CAAWAPNYYKKLF.

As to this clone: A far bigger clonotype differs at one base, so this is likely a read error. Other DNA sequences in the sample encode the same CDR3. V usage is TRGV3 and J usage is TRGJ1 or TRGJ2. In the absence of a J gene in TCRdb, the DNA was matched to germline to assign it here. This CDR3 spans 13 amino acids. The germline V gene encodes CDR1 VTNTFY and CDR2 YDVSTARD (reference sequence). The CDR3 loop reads CATWDRTYYKKLF. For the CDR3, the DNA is TGCGCCACCTGGGACCGAACTTATTATAAGAAACTCTTT.

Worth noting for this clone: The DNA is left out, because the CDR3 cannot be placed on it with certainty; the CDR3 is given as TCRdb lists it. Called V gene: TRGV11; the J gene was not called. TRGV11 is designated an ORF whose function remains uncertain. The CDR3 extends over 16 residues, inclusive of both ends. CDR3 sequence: CTTVPAGSGNYYKNLF.

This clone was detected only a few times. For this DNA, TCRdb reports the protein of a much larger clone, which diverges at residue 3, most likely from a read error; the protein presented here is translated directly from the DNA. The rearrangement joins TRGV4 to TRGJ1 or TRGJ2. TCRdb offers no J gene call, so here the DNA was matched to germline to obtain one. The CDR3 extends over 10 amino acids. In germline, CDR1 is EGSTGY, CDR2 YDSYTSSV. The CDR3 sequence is CAAWKGEKLF. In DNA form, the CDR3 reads TGTGCCGCCTGGAAGGGAGAGAAACTCTTT.

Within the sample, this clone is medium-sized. The CDR3 reads CATWDGPGRSAPVSNYYKKLF. CDR3 coding DNA: TGTGCCACCTGGGATGGGCCGGGCCGCTCGGCCCCCGTATCGAATTATTATAAGAAACTCTTT. The chain employs TRGV4 and TRGJ1 or TRGJ2. Since TCRdb gives no J gene, matching the DNA to germline was used here to assign it. The CDR3 is 21 residues long. The germline V gene encodes CDR1 EGSTGY and CDR2 YDSYTSSV. J was trimmed by 0 bases and V by 0 bases; bases with no gene match: 23.

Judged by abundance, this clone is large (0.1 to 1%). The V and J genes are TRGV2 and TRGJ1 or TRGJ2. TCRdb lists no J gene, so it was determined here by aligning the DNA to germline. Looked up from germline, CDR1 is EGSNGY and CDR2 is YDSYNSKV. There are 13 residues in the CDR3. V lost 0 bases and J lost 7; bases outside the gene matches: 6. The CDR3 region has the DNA TGTGCCACCTGGGACGGGCCGGAGTATAAGAAACTCTTT. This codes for CATWDGPEYKKLF.

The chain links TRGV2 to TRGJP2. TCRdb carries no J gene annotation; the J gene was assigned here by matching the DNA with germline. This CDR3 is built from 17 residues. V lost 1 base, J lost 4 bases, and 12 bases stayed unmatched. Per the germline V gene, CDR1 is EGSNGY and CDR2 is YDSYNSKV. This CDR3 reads CATWDGPYHPSDWIKTF. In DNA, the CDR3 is TGTGCCACCTGGGACGGACCATACCATCCTAGTGATTGGATCAAGACGTTT.

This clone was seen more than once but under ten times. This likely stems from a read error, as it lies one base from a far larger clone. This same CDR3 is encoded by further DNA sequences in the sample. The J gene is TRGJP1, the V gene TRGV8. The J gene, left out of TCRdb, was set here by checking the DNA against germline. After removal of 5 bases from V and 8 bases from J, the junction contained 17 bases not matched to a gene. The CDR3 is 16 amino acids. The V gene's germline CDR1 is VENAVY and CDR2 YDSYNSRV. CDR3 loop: CATWAPITFTGWFKIF. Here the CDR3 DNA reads TGTGCCACCTGGGCCCCGATTACGTTCACGGGTTGGTTCAAGATATTT.

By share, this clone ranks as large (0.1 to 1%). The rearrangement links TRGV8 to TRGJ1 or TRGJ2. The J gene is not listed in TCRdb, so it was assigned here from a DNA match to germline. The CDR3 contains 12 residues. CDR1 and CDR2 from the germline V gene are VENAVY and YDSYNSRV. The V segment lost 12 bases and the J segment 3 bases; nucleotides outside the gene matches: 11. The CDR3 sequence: CAAKLGYYKKLF. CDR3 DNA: TGTGCCGCTAAATTAGGTTATTATAAGAAACTCTTT.

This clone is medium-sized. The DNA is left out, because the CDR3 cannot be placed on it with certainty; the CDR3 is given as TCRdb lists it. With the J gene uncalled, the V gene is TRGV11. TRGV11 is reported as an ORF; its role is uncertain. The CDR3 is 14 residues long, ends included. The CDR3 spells CTTVPAGLDYKKLF.